This section outlines one T cell receptor (beta chain) sequence together with its context. The data are from a study of T-cell memory formation after mild COVID-19. The overall study: Clustering of TCRs was largely donor specific.

TCRdb fed the 5' RACE reads into MiXCR, producing one record per CDR3 protein. The sample consists of 160,000 or so distinct CDR3 sequences, 25% to 40% of them appearing once. CDR1 is SGHRS, CDR2 YFSETQ, per germline. Trimming took 3 bases from V and 4 from J; bases not matched to a gene: 12. CDR3 size: 19 residues. The specimen was PBMCs or a T cell subset sorted from them (not recorded which). V and J are TRBV5-1 and TRBJ2-6; 11 bases match TRBD2. This clonotype originated in an adult woman who had mild COVID-19 (a few samples of this study predate the infection). Cell type and time point are not known. This chain's CDR3 is CASSSFSGGAGRGANVLTF. The CDR3 bases are TGCGCCAGCAGCTCCTTTAGCGGGGGGGCCGGGAGAGGGGCCAACGTCCTGACTTTC.